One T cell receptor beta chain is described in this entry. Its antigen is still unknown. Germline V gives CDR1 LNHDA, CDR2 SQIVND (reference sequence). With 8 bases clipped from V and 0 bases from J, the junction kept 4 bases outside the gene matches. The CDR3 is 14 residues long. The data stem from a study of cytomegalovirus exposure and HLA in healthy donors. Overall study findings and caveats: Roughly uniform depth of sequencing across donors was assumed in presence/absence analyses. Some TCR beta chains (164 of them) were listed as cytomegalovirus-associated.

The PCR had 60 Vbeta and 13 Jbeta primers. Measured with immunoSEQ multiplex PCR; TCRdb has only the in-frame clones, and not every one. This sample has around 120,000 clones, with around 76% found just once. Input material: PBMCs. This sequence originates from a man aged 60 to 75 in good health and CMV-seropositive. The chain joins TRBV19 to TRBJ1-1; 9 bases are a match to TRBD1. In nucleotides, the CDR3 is TGTGCCAGTGGGACAGGGAGGGTGAACACTGAAGCTTTCTTT. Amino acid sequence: CASGTGRVNTEAFF.